This is a list of T cell receptor beta chains from one sample in a study of cytomegalovirus exposure and HLA in healthy donors. Using immunoSEQ multiplex PCR, the repertoire was profiled, and TCRdb retains in-frame clones only, with some absent. Of about 180,000 clones listed, 80% to 90% were seen once; the top ten hold 1% to 1.5%. The specimen was PBMCs. The origin of the receptors is a girl aged 2 to 10 in good health and CMV-seropositive. The CDR3 runs from the conserved cysteine through the conserved F or W. Each record gives: J gene, D gene, clone size, V gene, CDR3 length, CDR3 protein, CDR3 DNA. D genes are given only for firm matches. Clone sizes are given selectively: once, few, many, or a class where the clone is expanded.

j_gene: TRBJ1-2; d_gene: TRBD1; abundance: .; v_gene: TRBV2; len: 15; CDR3aa: CASRDGQGPIYGYTF; CDR3nt: TGTGCCAGCAGAGACGGACAGGGGCCGATTTATGGCTACACCTTC
j_gene: TRBJ2-5; d_gene: .; abundance: .; v_gene: TRBV2; len: 11; CDR3aa: CASKGEETQYF; CDR3nt: TGTGCCAGCAAGGGGGAGGAGACCCAGTACTTC
j_gene: TRBJ2-7; d_gene: TRBD1; abundance: .; v_gene: TRBV5-4; len: 17; CDR3aa: CASSQTLGGQGRHEQYF; CDR3nt: TGTGCCAGCAGCCAAACACTAGGGGGACAGGGGCGCCACGAGCAGTACTTC
j_gene: TRBJ2-1; d_gene: .; abundance: .; v_gene: TRBV18; len: 20; CDR3aa: CASSPLQWAPETSSYNEQFF; CDR3nt: TGTGCCAGCTCACCGCTTCAGTGGGCCCCAGAGACCAGCTCCTACAATGAGCAGTTCTTC
j_gene: TRBJ2-1; d_gene: TRBD1; abundance: .; v_gene: TRBV2; len: 15; CDR3aa: CASSGDRGSYNEQFF; CDR3nt: TGTGCCAGCAGTGGTGACAGGGGGAGCTACAATGAGCAGTTCTTC
j_gene: TRBJ2-7; d_gene: .; abundance: .; v_gene: TRBV27; len: 13; CDR3aa: CASSLTHSYEQYF; CDR3nt: TGTGCCAGCAGTCTGACTCACTCCTACGAGCAGTACTTC
j_gene: TRBJ2-4; d_gene: TRBD1; abundance: .; v_gene: TRBV6-6; len: 14; CDR3aa: CASSPGTGGNIQYF; CDR3nt: TGTGCCAGCAGTCCAGGGACAGGGGGCAACATTCAGTACTTC
j_gene: TRBJ1-2; d_gene: .; abundance: few; v_gene: TRBV2; len: 14; CDR3aa: CASSGEGGNYGYTF; CDR3nt: TGTGCCAGCAGTGGGGAGGGCGGGAACTATGGCTACACCTTC
j_gene: TRBJ1-2; d_gene: TRBD1; abundance: once; v_gene: TRBV27; len: 15; CDR3aa: CASSFTGGGPLGYTF; CDR3nt: TGTGCCAGCAGTTTTACAGGGGGCGGACCTCTGGGCTACACCTTC
j_gene: TRBJ2-7; d_gene: TRBD1; abundance: .; v_gene: TRBV5-1; len: 13; CDR3aa: CASSGTGSYEQYF; CDR3nt: TGCGCCAGCAGCGGGACAGGCTCCTACGAGCAGTACTTC
j_gene: TRBJ1-3; d_gene: .; abundance: .; v_gene: TRBV7-2; len: 15; CDR3aa: CASSLTGASGNTIYF; CDR3nt: TGTGCCAGCAGCTTGACAGGAGCTTCTGGAAACACCATATATTTT
j_gene: TRBJ2-3; d_gene: TRBD2; abundance: .; v_gene: TRBV9; len: 16; CDR3aa: CASSVGAGGGTDTQYF; CDR3nt: TGTGCCAGCAGCGTAGGGGCGGGAGGGGGCACAGATACGCAGTATTTT
j_gene: TRBJ2-1; d_gene: TRBD2; abundance: .; v_gene: TRBV10-3; len: 16; CDR3aa: CATIERETPPNNEQFF; CDR3nt: TGTGCCACCATTGAGCGGGAAACACCGCCTAACAATGAGCAGTTCTTC
j_gene: TRBJ2-5; d_gene: TRBD1; abundance: .; v_gene: TRBV7-8; len: 16; CDR3aa: CASSQGTGLYQETQYF; CDR3nt: TGTGCCAGCAGCCAAGGGACAGGCCTGTACCAAGAGACCCAGTACTTC
j_gene: TRBJ2-1; d_gene: TRBD1; abundance: .; v_gene: TRBV10-3; len: 12; CDR3aa: CAISGQGIEQFF; CDR3nt: TGTGCCATCAGTGGACAGGGTATTGAGCAGTTCTTC
j_gene: TRBJ2-7; d_gene: TRBD2; abundance: .; v_gene: TRBV28; len: 14; CDR3aa: CASRRASGNYEQYF; CDR3nt: TGTGCCAGCAGACGGGCTAGCGGGAACTACGAGCAGTACTTC
j_gene: TRBJ2-3; d_gene: TRBD1; abundance: .; v_gene: TRBV25-1; len: 15; CDR3aa: CASSESTGGSDTQYF; CDR3nt: TGTGCCAGCAGTGAATCTACAGGGGGGTCAGATACGCAGTATTTT
j_gene: TRBJ1-1; d_gene: TRBD1; abundance: .; v_gene: TRBV27; len: 14; CDR3aa: CASSPNTGATEAFF; CDR3nt: TGTGCCAGCAGTCCTAATACAGGGGCAACTGAAGCTTTCTTT
j_gene: TRBJ1-3; d_gene: .; abundance: few; v_gene: TRBV5-6; len: 16; CDR3aa: CASSKLTGSSGNTIYF; CDR3nt: TGTGCCAGCAGCAAGTTAACGGGATCCTCTGGAAACACCATATATTTT
j_gene: TRBJ1-6; d_gene: .; abundance: .; v_gene: TRBV18; len: 15; CDR3aa: CASSPSGSNNSPLHF; CDR3nt: TGTGCCAGCTCACCTTCGGGGTCTAATAATTCACCCCTCCACTTT
j_gene: TRBJ1-3; d_gene: .; abundance: .; v_gene: TRBV29-1; len: 12; CDR3aa: CSVRVSGNTIYF; CDR3nt: TGCAGCGTCAGGGTTTCTGGAAACACCATATATTTT
j_gene: TRBJ1-2; d_gene: TRBD1; abundance: .; v_gene: TRBV25-1; len: 13; CDR3aa: CASSVTTGEGYTF; CDR3nt: TGTGCCAGCAGTGTAACGACAGGGGAGGGCTACACCTTC
j_gene: TRBJ2-1; d_gene: .; abundance: .; v_gene: TRBV6-1; len: 12; CDR3aa: CASSWRGRGQFF; CDR3nt: TGTGCCAGCTCATGGAGGGGGCGGGGGCAGTTCTTC
j_gene: TRBJ1-1; d_gene: .; abundance: .; v_gene: TRBV9; len: 15; CDR3aa: CASSATTAANTEAFF; CDR3nt: TGTGCCAGCAGTGCCACGACAGCTGCGAACACTGAAGCTTTCTTT
j_gene: TRBJ2-7; d_gene: .; abundance: .; v_gene: TRBV4-1; len: 19; CDR3aa: CASSQDVASGDRSSYEQYF; CDR3nt: TGCGCCAGCAGCCAAGATGTGGCTTCGGGGGATAGGAGCTCCTACGAGCAGTACTTC
j_gene: TRBJ2-3; d_gene: .; abundance: few; v_gene: TRBV5-1; len: 11; CDR3aa: CASSFRDTQYF; CDR3nt: TGCGCCAGCAGCTTCCGAGATACGCAGTATTTT
j_gene: TRBJ2-1; d_gene: TRBD2; abundance: .; v_gene: TRBV5-1; len: 15; CDR3aa: CASSLEGGAYNEQFF; CDR3nt: TGCGCCAGCAGCTTGGAGGGAGGGGCCTACAATGAGCAGTTCTTC
j_gene: TRBJ2-7; d_gene: TRBD1; abundance: .; v_gene: TRBV10-3; len: 16; CDR3aa: CAISETRTGTTYEQYF; CDR3nt: TGTGCCATCAGTGAGACCCGGACAGGGACCACCTACGAGCAGTACTTC
j_gene: TRBJ2-5; d_gene: .; abundance: .; v_gene: TRBV18; len: 12; CDR3aa: CASSPNSWTQYF; CDR3nt: TGTGCCAGCTCACCGAACTCGTGGACCCAGTACTTC
j_gene: TRBJ1-3; d_gene: TRBD1; abundance: once; v_gene: TRBV13; len: 14; CDR3aa: CASSSRGEGNTIYF; CDR3nt: TGTGCCAGCAGCTCCAGGGGGGAAGGAAACACCATATATTTT
j_gene: TRBJ1-2; d_gene: TRBD1; abundance: .; v_gene: TRBV10-3; len: 14; CDR3aa: CAIRGTGESYGYTF; CDR3nt: TGTGCCATCAGGGGGACAGGGGAATCCTATGGCTACACCTTC
j_gene: TRBJ2-7; d_gene: .; abundance: .; v_gene: TRBV6-1; len: 13; CDR3aa: CASWDIRDYEQYF; CDR3nt: TGTGCCAGCTGGGACATTCGCGATTACGAGCAGTACTTC
j_gene: TRBJ2-7; d_gene: TRBD1; abundance: few; v_gene: TRBV6-5; len: 16; CDR3aa: CASSYSTGQGSYEQYF; CDR3nt: TGTGCCAGCAGTTACTCCACGGGACAGGGGTCCTACGAGCAGTACTTC
j_gene: TRBJ1-1; d_gene: .; abundance: .; v_gene: TRBV6-6; len: 11; CDR3aa: CASSPVTEAFF; CDR3nt: TGTGCCAGCAGCCCGGTCACTGAAGCTTTCTTT
j_gene: TRBJ2-7; d_gene: .; abundance: .; v_gene: TRBV7-8; len: 12; CDR3aa: CASSKIGSEQYF; CDR3nt: TGTGCCAGCAGCAAAATTGGTAGTGAGCAGTACTTC
j_gene: TRBJ2-7; d_gene: TRBD1; abundance: .; v_gene: TRBV13; len: 14; CDR3aa: CASSSDRGAYEQYF; CDR3nt: TGTGCCAGCAGCTCCGACAGGGGAGCCTACGAGCAGTACTTC
j_gene: TRBJ2-1; d_gene: .; abundance: .; v_gene: TRBV29-1; len: 13; CDR3aa: CSVVIVGDNEQFF; CDR3nt: TGCAGCGTTGTCATCGTAGGGGACAATGAGCAGTTCTTC
j_gene: TRBJ1-5; d_gene: TRBD1; abundance: .; v_gene: TRBV19; len: 16; CDR3aa: CASRGPRQGSNQPQHF; CDR3nt: TGTGCCAGTAGGGGCCCTCGACAGGGCAGCAATCAGCCCCAGCATTTT
j_gene: TRBJ1-3; d_gene: .; abundance: .; v_gene: TRBV5-1; len: 14; CDR3aa: CASSLTGTGNTIYF; CDR3nt: TGCGCCAGCAGCCTCACAGGGACGGGAAACACCATATATTTT
j_gene: TRBJ1-2; d_gene: .; abundance: .; v_gene: TRBV12-5; len: 12; CDR3aa: CASGPGDYGYTF; CDR3nt: TGTGCTAGTGGCCCGGGTGACTATGGCTACACCTTC
j_gene: TRBJ1-3; d_gene: TRBD1; abundance: .; v_gene: TRBV7-2; len: 16; CDR3aa: CASSLRRGRAGNTIYF; CDR3nt: TGTGCCAGCAGTTTAAGGAGGGGGCGAGCTGGAAACACCATATATTTT
j_gene: TRBJ1-5; d_gene: .; abundance: .; v_gene: TRBV28; len: 17; CDR3aa: CASSPMTVRPNNQPQHF; CDR3nt: TGTGCCAGCAGTCCGATGACAGTGAGACCCAACAATCAGCCCCAGCATTTT
j_gene: TRBJ1-2; d_gene: .; abundance: .; v_gene: TRBV28; len: 14; CDR3aa: CASSLDRFNYGYTF; CDR3nt: TGTGCCAGCAGTTTAGACAGGTTTAACTATGGCTACACCTTC
j_gene: TRBJ2-6; d_gene: .; abundance: .; v_gene: TRBV5-1; len: 16; CDR3aa: CASSEGGLGRANVLTF; CDR3nt: TGCGCCAGCAGTGAGGGGGGGCTTGGTAGGGCCAACGTCCTGACTTTC
j_gene: TRBJ1-1; d_gene: TRBD1; abundance: many; v_gene: TRBV5-1; len: 16; CDR3aa: CASSQSPTGVGTEAFF; CDR3nt: TGCGCCAGCAGCCAGTCACCAACAGGGGTGGGCACTGAAGCTTTCTTT
j_gene: TRBJ1-4; d_gene: .; abundance: .; v_gene: TRBV6-6; len: 15; CDR3aa: CASSYSSPLGQKLFF; CDR3nt: TGTGCCAGCAGTTACTCTTCTCCCTTGGGGCAAAAACTGTTTTTT
j_gene: TRBJ2-7; d_gene: .; abundance: .; v_gene: TRBV6-5; len: 14; CDR3aa: CASSYSRVTDEQYF; CDR3nt: TGTGCCAGCAGTTACTCGCGGGTAACGGACGAGCAGTACTTC
j_gene: TRBJ1-1; d_gene: TRBD1; abundance: .; v_gene: TRBV5-6; len: 16; CDR3aa: CASSPIPGTGGAEAFF; CDR3nt: TGTGCCAGCAGCCCTATACCCGGGACAGGGGGTGCTGAAGCTTTCTTT
j_gene: TRBJ1-3; d_gene: .; abundance: .; v_gene: TRBV9; len: 16; CDR3aa: CASSAITGLSGNTIYF; CDR3nt: TGTGCCAGCAGCGCAATAACAGGGCTCTCTGGAAACACCATATATTTT
j_gene: TRBJ2-3; d_gene: TRBD1; abundance: .; v_gene: TRBV27; len: 14; CDR3aa: CASSLGQGTGTQYF; CDR3nt: TGTGCCAGCAGTCTAGGACAGGGGACGGGTACGCAGTATTTT
j_gene: TRBJ2-1; d_gene: TRBD2; abundance: .; v_gene: TRBV25-1; len: 17; CDR3aa: CASSELGGEGLYNEQFF; CDR3nt: TGTGCCAGCAGTGAACTCGGGGGGGAGGGCCTCTACAATGAGCAGTTCTTC
j_gene: TRBJ1-1; d_gene: .; abundance: .; v_gene: TRBV7-9; len: 13; CDR3aa: CASSSRSGNEAFF; CDR3nt: TGTGCCAGCAGCTCCCGATCGGGGAATGAAGCTTTCTTT
j_gene: TRBJ2-2; d_gene: .; abundance: .; v_gene: TRBV11-3; len: 12; CDR3aa: CASSSGAGELFF; CDR3nt: TGTGCCAGCAGCTCAGGGGCCGGGGAGCTGTTTTTT
j_gene: TRBJ2-3; d_gene: .; abundance: .; v_gene: TRBV27; len: 12; CDR3aa: CASSSPTDTQYF; CDR3nt: TGTGCCAGCTCTAGCCCCACAGATACGCAGTATTTT
j_gene: TRBJ1-2; d_gene: TRBD1; abundance: .; v_gene: TRBV18; len: 17; CDR3aa: CASSPRLAQGTVHGYTF; CDR3nt: TGTGCCAGCTCACCACGTCTCGCACAGGGGACCGTACATGGCTACACCTTC
j_gene: TRBJ2-4; d_gene: TRBD1; abundance: .; v_gene: TRBV5-5; len: 14; CDR3aa: CASSLGGQGEIQYF; CDR3nt: TGTGCCAGCAGCTTGGGGGGACAGGGGGAAATTCAGTACTTC